Here is one T cell receptor beta chain with its context. Its matching antigen is unknown. This CDR3 contains 17 residues. The germline gives CDR1 SGHTA, CDR2 FQGTGA. With 5 bases clipped from V and 10 bases from J, the junction kept 21 bases outside the gene matches. The data derive from a study of beta chain features in type 1 diabetes. Study background: Sorted cells from all samples, numbering 100 million to 120 million, were examined.

Since all of the isolated RNA was reverse transcribed, expressed TCRB transcripts were what got sequenced. Using immunoSEQ multiplex PCR, the repertoire was profiled, and TCRdb retains in-frame clones only, with some absent. The sample records more than 150,000 clones, about 12% being singletons. Study findings and constraints: A potential PCR bias toward shorter templates would be equal in patient and control samples.

Sequenced: central memory CD4+ T cells from blood. The chain links TRBV7-3 to TRBJ1-2; 8 bases align to TRBD1. The clonotype comes from a woman aged 18-29 years in good health. The CDR3 region is CASSPRARTGRHQHYTF. In nucleotides, the CDR3 is TGTGCCAGCAGCCCTAGGGCCCGGACAGGGCGGCATCAACACTACACCTTC. Full variable domain (rest looked up from reference TRBV7-3 and TRBJ1-2): GAGVSQTPSNKVTEKGKYVELRCDPISGHTALYWYRQSLGQGPEFLIYFQGTGAADDSGLPNDRFFAVRPEGSVSTLKIQRTERGDSAVYLCASSPRARTGRHQHYTFGSGTRLTVV.